The present T cell receptor beta chain was sequenced within a study of CD8+CD57+ T cells in acquired aplastic anemia. Across the study: Sorted CD4+ and CD8+ cells gave a mean 3.2 ug DNA, range 0.2 to 27.4 ug.

Germline values: CDR1 SGHAT, CDR2 FQDESV (reference sequence). This CDR3 region has 16 residues. The ends lost 4 bases at V and 10 bases at J; junction bases unmatched: 14. Profiling that covered TCR beta VDJ and CDR3 relied on genomic DNA as its template. Each CDR3 protein gets one entry after TCRdb re-called the reads with MiXCR. Of more than 100,000 distinct CDR3 sequences listed, around two fifths were seen once; the top ten hold less than 8.5%. The source of this sequence is a human donor in good health, serving as a control. This rearrangement joins TRBV11-1 to TRBJ2-1; 9 bases map to TRBD1. Sequencing input: sorted CD4+, CD8+, or CD8+CD57+ T cells (not recorded which) from PBMCs. CDR3 in DNA: TGTGCCAGCAGCTCCAGGGTCGGGACAGGGTTCAGCGAGCAGTTCTTC. It translates to CASSSRVGTGFSEQFF. Looking up the rest from reference TRBV11-1 and TRBJ2-1 gives the full variable domain: EAEVAQSPRYKITEKSQAVAFWCDPISGHATLYWYRQILGQGPELLVQFQDESVVDDSQLPKDRFSAERLKGVDSTLKIQPAELGDSAMYLCASSSRVGTGFSEQFFGPGTRLTVL.